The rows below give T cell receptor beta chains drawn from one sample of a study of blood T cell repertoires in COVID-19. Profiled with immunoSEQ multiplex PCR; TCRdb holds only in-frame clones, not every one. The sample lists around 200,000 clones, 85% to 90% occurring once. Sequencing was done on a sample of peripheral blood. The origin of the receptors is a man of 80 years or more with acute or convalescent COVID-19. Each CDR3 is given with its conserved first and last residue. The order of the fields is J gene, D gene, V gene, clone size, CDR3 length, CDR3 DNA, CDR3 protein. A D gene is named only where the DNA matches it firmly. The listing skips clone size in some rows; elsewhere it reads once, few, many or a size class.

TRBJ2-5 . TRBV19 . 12 TGTGCCAGTAGCATTCGGGAAGAGACCCAGTACTTC CASSIREETQYF
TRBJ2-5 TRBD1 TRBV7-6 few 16 TGTGCCAGCAGCTTAATCAGGGGGCGATCTCAAGAGACCCAGTACTTC CASSLIRGRSQETQYF
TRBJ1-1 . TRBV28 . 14 TGTGCCAGCAGTTTATTACAGATGAACACTGAAGCTTTCTTT CASSLLQMNTEAFF
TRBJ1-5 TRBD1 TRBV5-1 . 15 TGCGCCAGCAGCTTGAATGGACAGGGAGGACAGCCCCAGCATTTT CASSLNGQGGQPQHF
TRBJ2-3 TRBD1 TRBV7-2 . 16 TGTGCCAGCAGCTTAGGGACAGGGGGCGGCACAGATACGCAGTATTTT CASSLGTGGGTDTQYF
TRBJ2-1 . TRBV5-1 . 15 TGCGCCAGCAGCTTGACGTTGAGCTCCTACAATGAGCAGTTCTTC CASSLTLSSYNEQFF
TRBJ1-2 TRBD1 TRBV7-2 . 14 TGTGCCAGCAGCCTTTCACAGGGGATCGATGGCTACACCTTC CASSLSQGIDGYTF
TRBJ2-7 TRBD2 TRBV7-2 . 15 TGTGCCAGCAGGGGCGGGACTAGCGGCTCCTACGAGCAGTACTTC CASRGGTSGSYEQYF
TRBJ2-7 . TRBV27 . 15 TGTGCCAGCAGTTTAACGGCATCAGGCTCCTACGAGCAGTACTTC CASSLTASGSYEQYF
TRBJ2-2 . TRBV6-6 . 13 TGTGCCAGCAGAAGTGGTGCGACCGGGGAGCTGTTTTTT CASRSGATGELFF
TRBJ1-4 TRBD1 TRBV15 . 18 TGTGCCACCAGCAGAGAGTCAGGGGGGTTTGAAGGGAATGAAAAACTGTTTTTT CATSRESGGFEGNEKLFF
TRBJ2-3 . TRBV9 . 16 TGTGCCAGCAGCGCCGGGACTCTAACCGGGACAGATACGCAGTATTTT CASSAGTLTGTDTQYF
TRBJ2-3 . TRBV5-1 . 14 TGCGCCAGCAGGCTAGTCCCTAGCACAGATACGCAGTATTTT CASRLVPSTDTQYF
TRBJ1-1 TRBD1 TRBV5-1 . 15 TGCGCCAGCAGCATGACAGGGAGCCTTACCACTGAAGCTTTCTTT CASSMTGSLTTEAFF
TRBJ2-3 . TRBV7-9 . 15 TGTGCCAGCAGCTTCAACAGTTTGAGCACAGATACGCAGTATTTT CASSFNSLSTDTQYF
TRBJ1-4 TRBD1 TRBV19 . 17 TGTGCCAGTAGTACCGGACAGGGGGCAGGAGCTAATGAAAAACTGTTTTTT CASSTGQGAGANEKLFF
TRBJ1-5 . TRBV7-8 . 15 TGTGCCAGCAGCTTACAAGGGGGAGGGACACAGCCCCAGCATTTT CASSLQGGGTQPQHF
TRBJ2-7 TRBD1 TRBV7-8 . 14 TGTGCCAGCAGGCCAGGACAGGGTTTCTACGAGCAGTACTTC CASRPGQGFYEQYF
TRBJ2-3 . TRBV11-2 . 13 TGTGCCAGCAGCTTAGGATTCGGAGATACGCAGTATTTT CASSLGFGDTQYF
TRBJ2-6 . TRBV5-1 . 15 TGCGCCAGCAGCGGGGGGGCGACTGGGGCCAACGTCCTGACTTTC CASSGGATGANVLTF
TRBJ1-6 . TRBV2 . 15 TGTGCCAGCAGGTTACAGGAGATTTCTGGTTCACCCCTCCACTTT CASRLQEISGSPLHF
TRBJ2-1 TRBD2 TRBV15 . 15 TGTGCCACCAGCAGTTTAGCGGGCTTATACAATGAGCAGTTCTTC CATSSLAGLYNEQFF
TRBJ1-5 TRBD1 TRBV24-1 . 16 TGTGCCACCAGTGACCTTCGACAGGGACGAGGTCAGCCCCAGCATTTT CATSDLRQGRGQPQHF
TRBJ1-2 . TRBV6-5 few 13 TGTGCCAGCAGAACAGGGCCGAACTATGGCTACACCTTC CASRTGPNYGYTF
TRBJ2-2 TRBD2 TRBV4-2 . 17 TGTGCCAGCAGCCAAGGTAGCGGGAGGGGAGTCACCGGGGAGCTGTTTTTT CASSQGSGRGVTGELFF
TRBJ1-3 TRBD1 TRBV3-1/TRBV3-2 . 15 TGTGCCAGCAGCCCGGACAGGGCAGGCGGAAACACCATATATTTT CASSPDRAGGNTIYF
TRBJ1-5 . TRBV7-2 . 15 TGTGCCAGCAGCGTACAGGGAGGGAACAATCAGCCCCAGCATTTT CASSVQGGNNQPQHF
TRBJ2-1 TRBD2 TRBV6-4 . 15 TGTGCCAGCAGTGACGAAGGCGGGAGGGCCAATGAGCAGTTCTTC CASSDEGGRANEQFF
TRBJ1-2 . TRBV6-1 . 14 TGTGCCAGCAGCAAGTCGGACTCCAACTATGGCTACACCTTC CASSKSDSNYGYTF
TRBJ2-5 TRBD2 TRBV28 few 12 TGTGCCAGCCAAGCGGGAGCAGAGACCCAGTACTTC CASQAGAETQYF
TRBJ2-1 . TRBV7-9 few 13 TGTGCCAGCAGCTCCTGGACTCGAAATGAGCAGTTCTTC CASSSWTRNEQFF
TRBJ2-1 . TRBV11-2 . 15 TGTGCCAGCAGCTTATTCCTAGGCGGGATCGATGAGCAGTTCTTC CASSLFLGGIDEQFF
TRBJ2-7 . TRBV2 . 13 TGTGCCAGCAGCGTCCTGATAGCCTACGAGCAGTACTTC CASSVLIAYEQYF
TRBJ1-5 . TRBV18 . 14 TGTGCCAGCTCATCGGACAGTAGCAATCAGCCCCAGCATTTT CASSSDSSNQPQHF
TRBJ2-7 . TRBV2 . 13 TGTGCCAGCAGTGATGTGGGGGCGGGCGAGCAGTACTTC CASSDVGAGEQYF
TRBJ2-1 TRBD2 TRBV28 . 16 TGTGCCAGCAGTTTTCGAGCGGGACCCGTCCTCAATGAGCAGTTCTTC CASSFRAGPVLNEQFF
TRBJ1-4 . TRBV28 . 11 TGTGCCAGCAGTTTCCCGAGGGGGGGGTTTTTT CASSFPRGGFF
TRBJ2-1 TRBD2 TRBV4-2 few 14 TGTGCCAGCAGCCAAGACCTAGCGGGAGGGGAGCAGTTCTTC CASSQDLAGGEQFF
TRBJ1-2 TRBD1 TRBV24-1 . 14 TGTGCCACCAGTACGGGACAGGGGATCTATGGCTACACCTTC CATSTGQGIYGYTF
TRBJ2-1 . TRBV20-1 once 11 TGCAGTGCCCCGAACTCCAATGAGCAGTTCTTC CSAPNSNEQFF
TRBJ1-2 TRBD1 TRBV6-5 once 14 TGTGCCAGCAGTTACTCGGGACAGGGGAATGGCTACACCTTC CASSYSGQGNGYTF
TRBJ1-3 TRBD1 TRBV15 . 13 TGTGCCACCAAGGGGGCTCCTGGAAACACCATATATTTT CATKGAPGNTIYF
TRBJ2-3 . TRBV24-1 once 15 TGTGCCACCAGTGACCCCGGACAGCGCACAGATACGCAGTATTTT CATSDPGQRTDTQYF
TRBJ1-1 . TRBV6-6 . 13 TGTGCCAGCAGTTCCCTAGCGAACACTGAAGCTTTCTTT CASSSLANTEAFF
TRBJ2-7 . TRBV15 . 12 TGTGCCACGAGCACCGGTTACTACGAGCAGTACTTC CATSTGYYEQYF
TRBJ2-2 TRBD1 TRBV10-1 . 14 TGCGCCAGCAGTGAAAGGACAGGGAGGGGGGAGCTGTTTTTT CASSERTGRGELFF
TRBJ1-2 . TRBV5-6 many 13 TGTGCCAGCAGCTTGCAGGGGACCTATGGCTACACCTTC CASSLQGTYGYTF
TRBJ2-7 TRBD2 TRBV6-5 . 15 TGTGCCAGCAGTTACTCGAGCGGGAGGGTACACGAGCAGTACTTC CASSYSSGRVHEQYF
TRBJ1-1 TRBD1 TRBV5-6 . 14 TGTGCCAGCAGTCGGGACAGGGTATATACTGAAGCTTTCTTT CASSRDRVYTEAFF
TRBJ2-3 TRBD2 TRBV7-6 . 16 TGTGCCAGCAGCTTAGAGGCTAGCGGGATAGGAGATACGCAGTATTTT CASSLEASGIGDTQYF
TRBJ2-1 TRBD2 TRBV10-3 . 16 TGTGCCATCAGTGAGTCGCTAGCGGGATCCTACAATGAGCAGTTCTTC CAISESLAGSYNEQFF
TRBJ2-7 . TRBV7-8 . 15 TGTGCCAGCAGCGCCCAAACGCAGGGTTCCTACGAGCAGTACTTC CASSAQTQGSYEQYF
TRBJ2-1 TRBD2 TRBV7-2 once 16 TGTGCCAGCAGCTTGGCAGCGGGAGGGCGTAACAATGAGCAGTTCTTC CASSLAAGGRNNEQFF
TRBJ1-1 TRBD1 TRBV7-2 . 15 TGTGCCAGCAGCTTAGCGGGACAGGGGAACACTGAAGCTTTCTTT CASSLAGQGNTEAFF
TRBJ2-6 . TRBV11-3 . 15 TGTGCCAGCAGCTTAAGTAGGGGTGGGGCCAACGTCCTGACTTTC CASSLSRGGANVLTF